This T cell receptor beta chain emerged from a study of patients and donors after allogeneic stem cell transplantation. TCRdb itself ran the RT-PCR reads through MiXCR, one entry per CDR3 protein. The data show some 960,000 distinct CDR3 sequences, approximately 18% seen once. V shed 3 bases, J shed 0 bases, and the junction held 2 bases outside the gene matches. Germline CDR1 SEHNR, CDR2 FQNEAQ (reference sequence). The CDR3 contains 15 residues. This clonotype showed up just a few times. The TCR comes from a human donor who was either an allogeneic HSCT recipient or a stem cell or donor lymphocyte infusion donor (not recorded which). It is not recorded whose cells these are; they may come from a transplant donor. This chain links TRBV7-9 with TRBJ2-3; 8 positions agree with TRBD2. The sample comprised blood, either unsorted or a sorted T cell fraction (not recorded which). The CDR3 spells CASSFKRGSTDTQYF. The CDR3 region has the DNA TGTGCCAGCAGCTTCAAGCGGGGGAGCACAGATACGCAGTATTTT. The full variable domain, rest sourced from reference TRBV7-9 and TRBJ2-3, is DTGVSQNPRHKITKRGQNVTFRCDPISEHNRLYWYRQTLGQGPEFLTYFQNEAQLEKSRLLSDRFSAERPKGSFSTLEIQRTEQGDSAMYLCASSFKRGSTDTQYFGPGTRLTVL.